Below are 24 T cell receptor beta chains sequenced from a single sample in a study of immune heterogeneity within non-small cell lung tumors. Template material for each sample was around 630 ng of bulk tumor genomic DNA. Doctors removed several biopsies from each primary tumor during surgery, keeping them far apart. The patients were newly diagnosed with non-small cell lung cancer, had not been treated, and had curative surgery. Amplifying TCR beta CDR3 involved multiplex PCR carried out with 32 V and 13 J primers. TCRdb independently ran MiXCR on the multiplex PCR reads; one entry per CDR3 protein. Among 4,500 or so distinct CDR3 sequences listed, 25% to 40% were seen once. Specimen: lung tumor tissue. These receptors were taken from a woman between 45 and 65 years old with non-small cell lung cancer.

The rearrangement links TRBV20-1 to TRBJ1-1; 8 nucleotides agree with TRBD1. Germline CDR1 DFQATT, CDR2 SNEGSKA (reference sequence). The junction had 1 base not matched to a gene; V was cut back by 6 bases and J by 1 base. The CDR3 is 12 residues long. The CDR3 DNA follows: TGCAGTGCCGACAGGGGGAACACTGAAGCTTTCTTT. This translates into CSADRGNTEAFF.

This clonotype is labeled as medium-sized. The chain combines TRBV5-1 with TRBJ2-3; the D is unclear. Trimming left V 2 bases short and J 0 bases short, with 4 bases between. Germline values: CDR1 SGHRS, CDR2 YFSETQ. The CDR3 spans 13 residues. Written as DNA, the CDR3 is TGCGCCAGCAGCTTCGCAAGCACAGATACGCAGTATTTT. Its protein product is CASSFASTDTQYF.

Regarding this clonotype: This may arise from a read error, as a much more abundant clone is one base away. As DNA, the CDR3 is TGTGCCAGCTCCCCCTATAGAGGGTCGAGCAATCAGCCCCAGCATTTT. Protein: CASSPYRGSSNQPQHF. The V gene is TRBV18, the J gene TRBJ1-5; D is uncertain. Germline V lookup: CDR1 KGHSH, CDR2 LQKENI. CDR3 length equals 16 residues. Trimming stripped 6 bases from V and 1 base from J, with 16 bases between. The full variable domain, completed using reference TRBV18 and TRBJ1-5, is NAGVMQNPRHLVRRRGQEARLRCSPMKGHSHVYWYRQLPEEGLKFMVYLQKENIIDESGMPKERFSAEFPKEGPSILRIQQVVRGDSAAYFCASSPYRGSSNQPQHFGDGTRLSIL.

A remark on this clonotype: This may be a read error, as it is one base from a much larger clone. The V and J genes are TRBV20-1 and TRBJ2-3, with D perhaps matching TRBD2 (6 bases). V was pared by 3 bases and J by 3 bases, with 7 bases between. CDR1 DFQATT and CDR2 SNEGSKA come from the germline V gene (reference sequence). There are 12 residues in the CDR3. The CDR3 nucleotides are TGCAGTGCTAGTGGGGGGACAGATACGCAGTATTTT. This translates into CSASGGTDTQYF.

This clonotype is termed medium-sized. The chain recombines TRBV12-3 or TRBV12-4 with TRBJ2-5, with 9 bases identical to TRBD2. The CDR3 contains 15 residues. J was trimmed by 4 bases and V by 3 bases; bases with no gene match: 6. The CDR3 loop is CASSFQAGGRETQYF. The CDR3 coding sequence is TGTGCCAGCAGTTTTCAAGCGGGGGGACGAGAGACCCAGTACTTC.

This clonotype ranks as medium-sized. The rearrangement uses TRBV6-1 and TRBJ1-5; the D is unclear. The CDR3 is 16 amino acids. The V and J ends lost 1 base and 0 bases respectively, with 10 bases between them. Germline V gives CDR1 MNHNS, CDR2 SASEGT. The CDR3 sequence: CASSEGSAYSNQPQHF. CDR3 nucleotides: TGTGCCAGCAGTGAAGGTTCGGCATATAGCAATCAGCCCCAGCATTTT.

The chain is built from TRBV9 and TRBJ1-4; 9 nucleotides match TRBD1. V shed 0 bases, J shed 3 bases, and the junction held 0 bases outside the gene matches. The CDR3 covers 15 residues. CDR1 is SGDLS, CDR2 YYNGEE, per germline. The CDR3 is CASSVGTGANEKLFF. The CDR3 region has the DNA TGTGCCAGCAGCGTAGGGACAGGGGCTAATGAAAAACTGTTTTTT.

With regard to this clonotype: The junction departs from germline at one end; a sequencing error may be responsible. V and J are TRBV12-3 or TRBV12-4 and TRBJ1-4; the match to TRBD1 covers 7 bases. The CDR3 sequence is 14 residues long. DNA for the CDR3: TGTGCCAGCAGGCCTCAGGGGGGAAATGAAAAAATGTTTTTT. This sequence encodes CASRPQGGNEKMFF.

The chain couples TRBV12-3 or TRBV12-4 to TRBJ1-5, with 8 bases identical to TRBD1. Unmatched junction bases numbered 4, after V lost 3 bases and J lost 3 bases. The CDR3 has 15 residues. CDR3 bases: TGTGCCAGCAGTTTGGACAGGGTGGACAATCAGCCCCAGCATTTT. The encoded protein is CASSLDRVDNQPQHF.

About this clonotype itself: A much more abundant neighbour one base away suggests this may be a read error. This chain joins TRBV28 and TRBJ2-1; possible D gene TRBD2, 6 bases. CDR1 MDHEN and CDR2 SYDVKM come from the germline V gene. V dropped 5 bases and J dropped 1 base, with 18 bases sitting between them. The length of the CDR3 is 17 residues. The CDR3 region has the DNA TGTGCCAGCAGTCCCGCTAGCGCAACCTCGTCCTACAATGAGCAGTTCTTC. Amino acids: CASSPASATSSYNEQFF.

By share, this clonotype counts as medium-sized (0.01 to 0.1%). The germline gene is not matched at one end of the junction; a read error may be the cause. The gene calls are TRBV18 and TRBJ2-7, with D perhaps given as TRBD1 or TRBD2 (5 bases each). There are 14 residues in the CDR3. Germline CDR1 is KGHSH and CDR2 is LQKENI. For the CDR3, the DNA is TGTGCCAGCTCACCTGCCGGGACGGACTCCTTTTTTAGCTTC. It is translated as CASSPAGTDSFFSF.

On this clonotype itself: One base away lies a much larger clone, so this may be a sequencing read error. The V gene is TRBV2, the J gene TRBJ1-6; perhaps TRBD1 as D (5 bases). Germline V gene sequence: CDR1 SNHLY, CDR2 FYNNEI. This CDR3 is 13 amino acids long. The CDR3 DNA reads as TGTACCAGCAGTGAGGGGAGGAATTCACCCCTCCACTTT. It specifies CTSSEGRNSPLHF. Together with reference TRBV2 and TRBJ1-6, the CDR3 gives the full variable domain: EPEVTQTPSHQVTQMGQEVILRCVPISNHLYFYWYRQILGQKVEFLVSFYNNEISEKSEIFDDQFSVERPDGSNFTLKIRSTKLEDSAMYFCTSSEGRNSPLHFGNGTRLTVT.

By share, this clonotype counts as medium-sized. For the CDR3, the DNA is TGTGCCAGCAGTGAAGTTCTGGGGGCAGGGGGCAATCAGCCCCAGCATTTT. It encodes CASSEVLGAGGNQPQHF. This chain links TRBV6-1 with TRBJ1-5; tentative D call: TRBD1 (6 bases). V lost 1 base, J lost 2 bases, and 15 bases lay in between. Per germline, CDR1 MNHNS and CDR2 SASEGT. The CDR3 sequence is 17 residues long.

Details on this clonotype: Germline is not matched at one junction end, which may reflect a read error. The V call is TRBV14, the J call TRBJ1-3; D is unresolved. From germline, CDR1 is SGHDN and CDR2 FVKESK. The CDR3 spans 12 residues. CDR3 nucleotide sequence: TGTTCCAGCAGCCTTGGTTGGGACACCATATATTTT. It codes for CSSSLGWDTIYF.

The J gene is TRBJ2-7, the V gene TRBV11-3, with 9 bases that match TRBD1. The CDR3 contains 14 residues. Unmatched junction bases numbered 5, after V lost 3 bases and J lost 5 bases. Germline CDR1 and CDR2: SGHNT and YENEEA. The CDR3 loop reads CASSFGTGNNEQYF. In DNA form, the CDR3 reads TGTGCCAGCAGCTTCGGGACAGGGAACAACGAGCAGTACTTC.

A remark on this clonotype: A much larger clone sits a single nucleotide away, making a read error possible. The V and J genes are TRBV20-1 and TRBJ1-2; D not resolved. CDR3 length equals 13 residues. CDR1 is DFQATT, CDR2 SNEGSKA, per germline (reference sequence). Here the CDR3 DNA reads TGCAGTGCTGATGGACGGGGAAACTGTGGCTACACCTTC. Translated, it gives CSADGRGNCGYTF.

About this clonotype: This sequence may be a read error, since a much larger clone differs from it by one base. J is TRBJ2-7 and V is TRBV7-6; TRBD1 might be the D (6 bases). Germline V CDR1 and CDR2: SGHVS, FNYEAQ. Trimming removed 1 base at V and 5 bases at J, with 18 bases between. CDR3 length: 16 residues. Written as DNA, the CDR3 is TGTGCCAGCAGCTTAGGTTGGGGGCCGTCTGGGAACGAGCAGTACTTC. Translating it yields CASSLGWGPSGNEQYF.

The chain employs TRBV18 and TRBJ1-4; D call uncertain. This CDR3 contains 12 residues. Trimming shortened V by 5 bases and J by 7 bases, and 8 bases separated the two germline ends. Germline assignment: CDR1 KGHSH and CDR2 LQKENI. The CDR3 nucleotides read TGTGCCAGCTCAAGATATGGTGAAAAACTGTTTTTT. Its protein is CASSRYGEKLFF.

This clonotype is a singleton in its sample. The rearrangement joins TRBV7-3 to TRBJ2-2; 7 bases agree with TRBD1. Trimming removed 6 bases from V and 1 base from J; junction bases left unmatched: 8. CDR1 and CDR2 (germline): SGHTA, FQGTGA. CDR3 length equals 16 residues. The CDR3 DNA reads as TGTGCCAGCAGTCGGAGACGGGACAGGAACACCGGGGAGCTGTTTTTT. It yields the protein CASSRRRDRNTGELFF.

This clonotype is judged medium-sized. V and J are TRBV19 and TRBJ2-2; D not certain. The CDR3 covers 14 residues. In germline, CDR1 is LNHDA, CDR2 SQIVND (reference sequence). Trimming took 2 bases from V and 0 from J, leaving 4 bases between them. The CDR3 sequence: CASSILANTGELFF. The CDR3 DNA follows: TGTGCCAGTAGTATACTAGCGAACACCGGGGAGCTGTTTTTT. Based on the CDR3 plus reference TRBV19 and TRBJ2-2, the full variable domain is DGGITQSPKYLFRKEGQNVTLSCEQNLNHDAMYWYRQDPGQGLRLIYYSQIVNDFQKGDIAEGYSVSREKKESFPLTVTSAQKNPTAFYLCASSILANTGELFFGEGSRLTVL.

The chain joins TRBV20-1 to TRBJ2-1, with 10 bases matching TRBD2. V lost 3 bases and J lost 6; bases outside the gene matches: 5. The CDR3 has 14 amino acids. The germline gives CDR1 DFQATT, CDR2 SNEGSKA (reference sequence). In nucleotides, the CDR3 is TGCAGTGCTAGCAGCGGGGGGGGACCCAATGAGCAGTTCTTC. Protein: CSASSGGGPNEQFF.

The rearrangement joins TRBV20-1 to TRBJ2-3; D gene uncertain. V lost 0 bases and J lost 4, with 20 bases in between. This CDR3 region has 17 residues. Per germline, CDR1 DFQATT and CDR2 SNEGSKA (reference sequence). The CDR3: CSARDLMRLLSADTQYF. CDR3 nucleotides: TGCAGTGCTAGAGACCTGATGCGATTGCTCAGTGCAGATACGCAGTATTTT.

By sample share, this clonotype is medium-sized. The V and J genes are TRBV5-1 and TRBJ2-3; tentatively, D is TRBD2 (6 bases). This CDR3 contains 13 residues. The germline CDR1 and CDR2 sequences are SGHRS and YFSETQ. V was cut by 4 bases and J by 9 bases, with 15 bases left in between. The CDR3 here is CASSDGLTGTQYF. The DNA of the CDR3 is TGCGCCAGCAGCGACGGACTAACGGGGACGCAGTATTTT. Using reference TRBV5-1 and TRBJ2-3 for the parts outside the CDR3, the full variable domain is KAGVTQTPRYLIKTRGQQVTLSCSPISGHRSVSWYQQTPGQGLQFLFEYFSETQRNKGNFPGRFSGRQFSNSRSEMNVSTLELGDSALYLCASSDGLTGTQYFGPGTRLTVL.

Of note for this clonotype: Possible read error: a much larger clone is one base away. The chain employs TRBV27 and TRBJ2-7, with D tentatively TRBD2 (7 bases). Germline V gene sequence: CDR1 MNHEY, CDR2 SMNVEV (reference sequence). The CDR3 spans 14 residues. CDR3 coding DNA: TGTGCCAGCAGACCGTGGGAAGGGGGGGACGAGAAGTACTTC. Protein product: CASRPWEGGDEKYF.